The 14 T cell receptor beta chains listed next were all sequenced from one sample in a study of technical replicates of blood from a handful of donors. Generated by immunoSEQ multiplex PCR, the TCRdb table keeps only in-frame clones and is missing some. Found here are roughly 93,000 clones, 95% of them singletons; the top ten hold over 0.2%. Sequencing input: T cells isolated from PBMCs. The receptors stem from a human donor in good health.

The rearrangement joins TRBV6-5 to TRBJ1-1, with 7 bases aligning to TRBD1. CDR1 and CDR2 from the germline V gene are MNHEY and SVGAGI. The trim removed 6 bases at V and 5 bases at J, leaving 6 bases unmatched. The CDR3 loop spans 13 amino acids. CDR3 coding DNA: TGTGCCAGCAGGCCGGGACAGCGGACTGAAGCTTTCTTT. Translation: CASRPGQRTEAFF.

V usage is TRBV6-5 and J usage is TRBJ1-5, with D maybe TRBD1 (5 bases). The CDR3 has 14 residues. In germline, CDR1 is MNHEY, CDR2 SVGAGI. Trimming cost V 5 bases and J 5 bases, with 13 bases left between them. The CDR3 region is CASSPDGGDQPQHF. As DNA, the CDR3 is TGTGCCAGCAGTCCGGACGGGGGGGATCAGCCCCAGCATTTT.

J is TRBJ2-7 and V is TRBV5-4, with 10 bases fitting TRBD1. The ends lost 3 bases at V and 2 bases at J; junction bases unmatched: 5. Germline CDR1 reads SGHNT; CDR2 reads YYREEE (reference sequence). The CDR3 covers 15 residues. The CDR3 DNA reads as TGTGCCAGCAGCTCCCGACAGGGGGCCGCCTACGAGCAGTACTTC. It encodes CASSSRQGAAYEQYF.

The chain is built from TRBV7-8 and TRBJ1-5; TRBD1 aligns across 7 bases. The CDR3 sequence is 15 residues long. Trimming removed 5 bases from V and 0 bases from J; junction bases left unmatched: 4. CDR1 is SGHVS and CDR2 is FQNEAQ in the germline V gene. The CDR3 reads CASSIYRGSNQPQHF. CDR3 sequence (DNA): TGTGCCAGCAGCATCTACAGGGGTAGCAATCAGCCCCAGCATTTT.

The chain combines TRBV6-5 with TRBJ1-5; 9 bases map to TRBD1. After removal of 6 bases from V and 14 bases from J, the junction contained 14 bases not matched to a gene. This CDR3 contains 14 residues. In germline, CDR1 is MNHEY, CDR2 SVGAGI. CDR3 in DNA: TGTGCCAGCAGGACCGGACAGGGGAGGGCCCGGGAGCATTTT. The encoded protein is CASRTGQGRAREHF.

The chain joins TRBV6-5 to TRBJ1-4, with D unresolved. The germline CDR1 and CDR2 sequences are MNHEY and SVGAGI. The length of the CDR3 is 15 residues. Trimming pared 6 bases from V and 10 bases from J, leaving 21 bases between. For the CDR3, the DNA is TGTGCCAGCAGGGTCGATCCCCAGGTTGTGGGAAAACTGTTTTTT. As protein: CASRVDPQVVGKLFF.

J is TRBJ2-7 and V is TRBV7-9; TRBD2 matches 11 bases. CDR1 and CDR2 from the germline V gene are SEHNR and FQNEAQ (reference sequence). The CDR3 length is 16 residues. V was pared by 3 bases and J by 0 bases, with 4 bases of the junction left unmatched. CDR3 DNA: TGTGCCAGCAGCTTGACTAGCGGGGACCGCTCCTACGAGCAGTACTTC. Its translation: CASSLTSGDRSYEQYF.

The DNA of the CDR3 is TGTGCCAGCAGCTTGGTTGCTAGCGGGGGGCTGGGGGCAGATACGCAGTATTTT. As protein: CASSLVASGGLGADTQYF. This chain links TRBV5-4 with TRBJ2-3, with TRBD2 matching 11 bases. Germline CDR1 and CDR2: SGHNT and YYREEE (reference sequence). The J segment lost 4 bases and the V segment lost 0 bases, leaving 10 bases of the junction unmatched. CDR3 length: 18 amino acids.

This sequence joins TRBV10-1 and TRBJ2-1; 13 bases align to TRBD2. V trimming: 3 bases; J trimming: 8 bases; junction bases outside the gene matches: 16. The CDR3 consists of 19 residues. Per germline, CDR1 WNHNN and CDR2 SYGVQD (reference sequence). The CDR3 DNA is TGCGCCAGCAGTGATAAGATGGGACTAGCGGGACGGTTTGACCATGAGCAGTTCTTC. This gives the protein CASSDKMGLAGRFDHEQFF.

The chain uses TRBV19 and TRBJ1-2, with D unresolved. Germline V CDR1 and CDR2: LNHDA, SQIVND (reference sequence). Trimming pared 11 bases from V and 2 bases from J, leaving 12 bases between. This CDR3 contains 12 residues. Written as DNA, the CDR3 is TGTGCCGGCTCATACCGAAACTATGGCTACACCTTC. Translated, it gives CAGSYRNYGYTF.

The DNA of the CDR3 is TGCGCCAGCAGCCAAGGATTAAGGGGGGGGGCCGGGGAGCTGTTTTTT. This gives the protein CASSQGLRGGAGELFF. The rearrangement uses TRBV4-1 and TRBJ2-2; the D gene is possibly TRBD2 (7 bases). The CDR3 runs 16 residues. V lost 1 base and J lost 6, with 15 bases in between. Germline values: CDR1 MGHRA, CDR2 YSYEKL.

The chain carries TRBV6-5 and TRBJ2-7; D remains ambiguous. CDR1 and CDR2 from the germline V gene are MNHEY and SVGAGI. Trimming took off 4 bases at V and 3 bases at J, with 4 bases between the two ends. The CDR3 totals 11 residues. The CDR3 loop is CASSSFYEQYF. Here the CDR3 DNA reads TGTGCCAGCAGTTCGTTCTACGAGCAGTACTTC.

This clone was seen just once. The chain joins TRBV6-5 to TRBJ1-2; D might be TRBD1 (6 bases). CDR1 is MNHEY, CDR2 SVGAGI, per germline. The CDR3 totals 15 residues. Trimming removed 4 bases at V and 6 bases at J, with 18 bases between. CDR3 sequence reads: CASSFATGALNGYTF. The CDR3 DNA sequence: TGTGCCAGCAGTTTCGCGACAGGCGCGCTCAATGGCTACACCTTC.

The chain combines TRBV19 with TRBJ2-2; TRBD2 agrees at 12 bases. The ends lost 5 bases at V and 0 bases at J; junction bases unmatched: 10. Germline V CDR1 and CDR2: LNHDA, SQIVND (reference sequence). The CDR3 loop spans 19 amino acids. In DNA form, the CDR3 reads TGTGCCAGTAGTCCAGGTTGGCTAGCGGGAGGGACGAACACCGGGGAGCTGTTTTTT. Residues: CASSPGWLAGGTNTGELFF.